The rows below give T cell receptor beta chains drawn from one sample of a study of HIV-infected patients and healthy controls. One entry per CDR3 protein, called by TCRdb with MiXCR from the 5' RACE reads. The sample lists about 17,000 distinct CDR3 sequences, 5% to 6.5% occurring once. The sequencing sample was made of blood. The receptor source for this set is an adult in good health. The conserved cysteine and the conserved F or W are not part of the CDR3 here.

CDR3 protein: ASSDTRTGWYPYGGEQY
J gene: TRBJ2-7
V gene: TRBV12-3/TRBV12-4

CDR3 protein: ASTIDRGDTQY
J gene: TRBJ2-3
V gene: TRBV6-1

CDR3 protein: ASSLLLWDGSSTDTQY
J gene: TRBJ2-3
V gene: TRBV7-2

CDR3 protein: SVEDQRGGSYNEQF
J gene: TRBJ2-1
V gene: TRBV29-1

CDR3 protein: ASSLLAGLGADTQY
J gene: TRBJ2-3
V gene: TRBV7-2

CDR3 protein: ASSRLTGTDTQY
J gene: TRBJ2-3
V gene: TRBV5-1

CDR3 protein: ASSWDRGHGSPYNEQF
J gene: TRBJ2-1
V gene: TRBV28

CDR3 protein: ASSPPWGQETQY
J gene: TRBJ2-5
V gene: TRBV18

CDR3 protein: SARHGGAGTEAF
J gene: TRBJ1-1
V gene: TRBV20-1

CDR3 protein: AISASTLQSPNTEAF
J gene: TRBJ1-1
V gene: TRBV10-3

CDR3 protein: ASSPWSAAEETQY
J gene: TRBJ2-5
V gene: TRBV4-2